These T cell receptor beta chains were read from a single sample in a study of T cells in Graves' hyperthyroidism and ophthalmopathy. One entry per CDR3 protein results from TCRdb running MiXCR on the multiplex PCR reads. The sample shows under 650,000 distinct CDR3 sequences, 15% to 20% of them seen only once. The sequencing input was blood. Receptor source: a woman between 25 and 40 years old with Graves' hyperthyroidism. Both conserved end residues are part of each CDR3. A D gene is named only where the DNA matches it firmly. Clone size is given for some rows only: seen once, a few or many times, or a class if the clone is expanded.

>TRBJ1-1|TRBV11-2|.|many
CASSLISVMNTEAFF
TGTGCCAGCAGCTTAATATCAGTCATGAACACTGAAGCTTTCTTT
>TRBJ2-2|TRBV6-1|.|many
CASSEALIRGVGELFF
TGTGCCAGCAGTGAAGCGCTTATAAGGGGGGTCGGGGAGCTGTTTTTT
>TRBJ2-7|TRBV7-9|TRBD2|.
CASSLLAGGDEQYF
TGTGCCAGCAGTTTGCTAGCGGGAGGCGACGAGCAGTACTTC
>TRBJ2-7|TRBV30|.|many
CAWRRTGNYEQYF
TGTGCCTGGAGACGAACGGGGAACTACGAGCAGTACTTC
>TRBJ2-1|TRBV7-2|.|many
CASSWSRETDEQFF
TGTGCCAGCAGCTGGTCGCGGGAAACGGATGAGCAGTTCTTC
>TRBJ2-1|TRBV3-1|.|many
CASSQRFRTYNEQFF
TGTGCCAGCAGCCAGCGTTTCAGGACCTACAATGAGCAGTTCTTC
>TRBJ1-2|TRBV6-1|.|many
CASRGVGAVGYGYTF
TGTGCCAGCAGAGGAGTGGGGGCAGTAGGCTATGGCTACACCTTC
>TRBJ2-7|TRBV10-2|TRBD2|few
CASSEGGLAGAGEQYF
TGCGCCAGCAGTGAGGGGGGACTAGCGGGAGCAGGCGAGCAGTACTTC
>TRBJ2-5|TRBV7-9|.|many
CASSPQTGRVETQYF
TGTGCCAGCAGCCCGCAGACAGGGAGGGTGGAGACCCAGTACTTC
>TRBJ2-1|TRBV7-2|TRBD2|few
CASSLRRGSGEQFF
TGTGCCAGCAGCCTTCGGCGCGGGAGTGGTGAGCAGTTCTTC
>TRBJ2-1|TRBV7-9|.|many
CASSLTGYRGVEQFF
TGTGCCAGCAGCTTAACAGGGTACCGAGGTGTGGAGCAGTTCTTC